The 3 T cell receptor beta chains below were found in one sample sequenced in a study of identical twins. TCRdb re-called the 5' RACE reads through MiXCR, storing one row per CDR3 protein. This sample has some 320,000 distinct CDR3 sequences, with 9% to 15% found just once. Another study also made use of these data, one on yellow fever vaccine responses in identical twins.

Material for sequencing was CD8+ T cells sorted from blood. The receptors shown here come from a woman younger than 35 in good health.

This clonotype was detected ten times or more. The CDR3 nucleotides read TGTGCCAGCAGCGGAAGGACTTTTGGCGAGCAGTACTTC. Its protein product is CASSGRTFGEQYF. V gene TRBV3-1 combines with J gene TRBJ2-7, with D possibly matching TRBD2 (5 bases). Germline V CDR1 and CDR2: LGHDT, YNNKEL (reference sequence). This CDR3 has 13 residues. V was trimmed by 5 bases and J by 6 bases, leaving 14 bases between them.

This chain joins TRBV7-9 and TRBJ2-7; the match to TRBD1 covers 7 bases. V shed 5 bases and J 3 bases; nucleotides not matched to a gene: 13. Per germline, CDR1 SEHNR and CDR2 FQNEAQ (reference sequence). CDR3 length equals 16 residues. The CDR3 spells CASSPPEQGTYYEQYV. The DNA for the CDR3 is TGTGCCAGCAGCCCTCCTGAACAGGGGACCTACTACGAGCAGTACGTC.

The chain employs TRBV20-1 and TRBJ2-1, with 10 bases fitting TRBD2. The CDR3 has 15 residues. Germline assignment: CDR1 DFQATT and CDR2 SNEGSKA (reference sequence). V shed 6 bases and J 6 bases; nucleotides not matched to a gene: 11. The chain's CDR3 is CSAPRSSGGINEQFF. In nucleotides, the CDR3 is TGCAGTGCCCCCCGGTCTAGCGGGGGCATCAATGAGCAGTTCTTC.